The 27 T cell receptor beta chains below were found in one sample sequenced in a study of cytomegalovirus exposure and HLA in healthy donors. Some clones are missing from TCRdb's copy, which holds only in-frame ones; the method was immunoSEQ multiplex PCR. The sample holds about 130,000 clones; 89% are singletons and the top ten take approximately 10%. Sequencing input: PBMCs. All receptors come from a woman younger than 30 in good health and CMV-seropositive.

The rearrangement links TRBV2 to TRBJ2-5; D unresolved. Germline V CDR1 and CDR2: SNHLY, FYNNEI. V was pared by 6 bases and J by 2 bases, with 4 bases between. The CDR3 totals 11 residues. Written as DNA, the CDR3 is TGTGCCAGCAGGCTACAAGAGACCCAGTACTTC. It translates to CASRLQETQYF.

The J gene is TRBJ2-5, the V gene TRBV5-1; 7 nucleotides agree with TRBD1. Germline loops: CDR1 SGHRS, CDR2 YFSETQ. This CDR3 is 13 amino acids long. V trimming: 1 base; J trimming: 3 bases; junction bases outside the gene matches: 0. The CDR3 protein is CASSLTGEETQYF. The CDR3 nucleotides read TGCGCCAGCAGCTTGACAGGGGAAGAGACCCAGTACTTC. Together with reference TRBV5-1 and TRBJ2-5, the CDR3 gives the full variable domain: KAGVTQTPRYLIKTRGQQVTLSCSPISGHRSVSWYQQTPGQGLQFLFEYFSETQRNKGNFPGRFSGRQFSNSRSEMNVSTLELGDSALYLCASSLTGEETQYFGPGTRLLVL.

The chain carries TRBV4-3 and TRBJ1-4; D remains unclear. Germline CDR1 and CDR2: LGHNA and YSLEER. This CDR3 has 16 residues. V was pared by 0 bases and J by 8 bases, with 16 bases between. CDR3 in amino acids: CASSQDGRQTGEKLFF. CDR3 sequence (DNA): TGCGCCAGCAGCCAAGATGGGAGGCAGACGGGGGAAAAACTGTTTTTT.

This clone appeared a single time. The chain is built from TRBV9 and TRBJ1-3; 8 nucleotides line up with TRBD1. The J segment lost 6 bases and the V segment lost 1 base, leaving 3 bases of the junction unmatched. CDR3 length: 14 residues. CDR1 SGDLS and CDR2 YYNGEE come from the germline V gene. The CDR3 region has the DNA TGTGCCAGCAGCGTAACGACAGGGGAAAACACCATATATTTT. Encoded protein: CASSVTTGENTIYF.

This clone showed up just a few times. The chain couples TRBV5-4 to TRBJ1-6; D possibly corresponds to TRBD1 (6 bases). The CDR3 is 16 residues long. V dropped 4 bases and J dropped 5 bases, with 16 bases sitting between them. Germline-derived CDR1 and CDR2 are SGHNT and YYREEE (reference sequence). CDR3 loop: CASSPGGPTDNSPLHF. CDR3 DNA sequence: TGTGCCAGCAGCCCCGGGGGGCCAACAGATAATTCACCCCTCCACTTT.

This chain links TRBV5-4 with TRBJ2-5, with 9 bases aligning to TRBD2. V shed 0 bases and J 4 bases; nucleotides not matched to a gene: 7. This CDR3 is built from 16 residues. In germline, CDR1 is SGHNT, CDR2 YYREEE (reference sequence). The CDR3 bases are TGTGCCAGCAGCTTGGGTCCGGGACTAGCCACAGAGACCCAGTACTTC. Translation: CASSLGPGLATETQYF.

The rearrangement joins TRBV7-2 to TRBJ1-6; D gene unclear. The length of the CDR3 is 14 residues. CDR1 SGHTA and CDR2 FQGNSA come from the germline V gene. The V end was cut by 2 bases, the J end by 6 bases, with 8 bases between. CDR3 in DNA: TGTGCCAGCAGCTTAAGGAGCCCTAATTCACCCCTCCACTTT. It translates to CASSLRSPNSPLHF.

A few counts support this clone. The genes are TRBV2 and TRBJ2-5; TRBD2 aligns across 9 bases. Unmatched junction bases numbered 6, after V lost 5 bases and J lost 2 bases. Germline CDR1 is SNHLY and CDR2 is FYNNEI. The CDR3 has 15 residues. The CDR3 spells CASSTRSGGQETQYF. CDR3 nucleotide sequence: TGTGCCAGCAGTACCCGAAGCGGGGGGCAAGAGACCCAGTACTTC.

The V gene is TRBV27, the J gene TRBJ2-7; no clear D. Trimming removed 0 bases at V and 2 bases at J, with 5 bases between. The CDR3 has 13 residues. Germline values: CDR1 MNHEY, CDR2 SMNVEV (reference sequence). CDR3 loop: CASSLSLTYEQYF. The CDR3 DNA reads as TGTGCCAGCAGTTTATCACTGACCTACGAGCAGTACTTC.

The chain combines TRBV15 with TRBJ1-5; D is perhaps TRBD1 (6 bases). This CDR3 is 15 amino acids long. Germline values: CDR1 LNHNV, CDR2 YYDKDF (reference sequence). V was clipped by 1 base and J by 5 bases, with 12 bases between them. CDR3 loop: CATSRVLQGDQPQHF. CDR3 DNA: TGTGCCACCAGCAGAGTGCTACAGGGCGATCAGCCCCAGCATTTT. The full variable domain, with the rest looked up from reference TRBV15 and TRBJ1-5, is DAMVIQNPRYQVTQFGKPVTLSCSQTLNHNVMYWYQQKSSQAPKLLFHYYDKDFNNEADTPDNFQSRRPNTSFCFLDIRSPGLGDTAMYLCATSRVLQGDQPQHFGDGTRLSIL.

V gene TRBV9 combines with J gene TRBJ2-5; TRBD2 matches at 9 bases. The V segment lost 0 bases and the J segment 4 bases; nucleotides outside the gene matches: 4. The CDR3 sequence is 15 residues long. Germline values: CDR1 SGDLS, CDR2 YYNGEE. CDR3 nucleotide sequence: TGTGCCAGCAGCGTAGGGCGGGGGGGTCGAGAGACCCAGTACTTC. Its protein is CASSVGRGGRETQYF.

This clone was counted a few times. The chain combines TRBV5-1 with TRBJ2-7; TRBD2 matches at 14 bases. CDR3 length: 15 residues. Trimming at V came to 3 bases and at J to 11 bases, leaving 10 bases not matched to a gene. The germline V gene has CDR1 SGHRS and CDR2 YFSETQ. The CDR3 is CASSSDPGLAGAEYF. The CDR3 nucleotides are TGCGCCAGCAGCTCCGATCCGGGACTAGCGGGGGCGGAGTACTTC.

The chain uses TRBV5-4 and TRBJ2-7, with TRBD1 as a possible D gene (5 bases). The V gene lost 1 base and the J gene lost 3 bases, with 14 bases spanning the gap. This CDR3 has 15 amino acids. CDR1 and CDR2 from the germline V gene are SGHNT and YYREEE (reference sequence). CDR3 DNA: TGTGCCAGCAGCTTGCCAGGGAAGACTTACTACGAGCAGTACTTC. Its protein product is CASSLPGKTYYEQYF.

The rearrangement uses TRBV28 and TRBJ1-1, with D hard to call. Germline V gives CDR1 MDHEN, CDR2 SYDVKM. The V gene lost 1 base and the J gene lost 1 base, with 7 bases spanning the gap. This CDR3 has 14 residues. Written as DNA, the CDR3 is TGTGCCAGCAGTTTATCCGGAGGGAACACTGAAGCTTTCTTT. It yields the protein CASSLSGGNTEAFF.

The V call is TRBV7-2, the J call TRBJ2-1, with 12 bases identical to TRBD2. Germline V gene sequence: CDR1 SGHTA, CDR2 FQGNSA. CDR3 length: 17 amino acids. V shed 1 base, J shed 9 bases, and the junction held 10 bases outside the gene matches. The CDR3 nucleotides are TGTGCCAGCAGCTTAGTTTCTCCTAGCGGGGGGGCAGGTGAGCAGTTCTTC. Translated: CASSLVSPSGGAGEQFF.

The chain employs TRBV30 and TRBJ1-1, with TRBD1 matching over 8 bases. The CDR3 is made up of 14 amino acids. The V and J ends lost 2 bases and 4 bases, in that order; junction bases with no gene match: 6. Germline assignment: CDR1 GTSNPN and CDR2 SVGIG (reference sequence). The CDR3 reads CAWSRQGHGTEAFF. The CDR3 DNA follows: TGTGCCTGGAGTAGACAGGGGCATGGCACTGAAGCTTTCTTT.

This chain links TRBV5-6 with TRBJ2-1; the D gene is possibly TRBD2 (7 bases). Germline-derived CDR1 and CDR2 are SGHDT and YYEEEE. Trimming left V 2 bases short and J 3 bases short, with 21 bases between. This CDR3 has 18 residues. This chain's CDR3 is CASSFLPAGASDYNEQFF. CDR3 DNA sequence: TGTGCCAGCAGCTTCCTACCTGCGGGGGCGTCGGACTACAATGAGCAGTTCTTC.

This rearrangement joins TRBV10-3 to TRBJ1-2; 7 nucleotides line up with TRBD1. V lost 0 bases to trimming and J lost 4 bases; unmatched junction nucleotides: 2. The length of the CDR3 is 14 residues. Per germline, CDR1 ENHRY and CDR2 SYGVKD. This CDR3 reads CAISESKGAYGYTF. CDR3 in DNA: TGTGCCATCAGTGAGTCTAAGGGGGCCTATGGCTACACCTTC.

The rearrangement links TRBV13 to TRBJ2-3; TRBD1 aligns across 8 bases. The CDR3 totals 15 residues. Germline CDR1 and CDR2: PRHDT and FYEKMQ (reference sequence). The J segment lost 4 bases and the V segment lost 0 bases, leaving 3 bases of the junction unmatched. The CDR3: CASSLGTGVADTQYF. CDR3 in DNA: TGTGCCAGCAGCTTAGGGACAGGGGTTGCAGATACGCAGTATTTT.

The chain employs TRBV7-2 and TRBJ2-1; TRBD1 agrees at 7 bases. The junction had 13 bases not matched to a gene; V was cut back by 5 bases and J by 9 bases. The CDR3 covers 15 residues. Germline assignment: CDR1 SGHTA and CDR2 FQGNSA. CDR3 DNA sequence: TGTGCCAGCAGCCTTGACAGGGTGAAGACTTTTGAGCAGTTCTTC. As protein: CASSLDRVKTFEQFF.

The chain uses TRBV19 and TRBJ2-6; TRBD1 matches at 7 bases. The CDR3 runs 17 residues. Trimming removed 4 bases from V and 2 bases from J; junction bases left unmatched: 8. Per the germline V gene, CDR1 is LNHDA and CDR2 is SQIVND (reference sequence). CDR3 nucleotide sequence: TGTGCCAGTAGTACCTCGACAGGGTTCCCTGGGGCCAACGTCCTGACTTTC. Protein product: CASSTSTGFPGANVLTF.

The chain couples TRBV27 to TRBJ2-1; 8 bases fit TRBD2. This CDR3 comprises 15 residues. J lost 4 bases, V lost 4 bases, and 6 bases had no gene match. Germline V CDR1 and CDR2: MNHEY, SMNVEV (reference sequence). CDR3 residues: CASSSRGVGYNEQFF. The CDR3 DNA is TGTGCCAGCAGTTCGCGGGGGGTGGGATACAATGAGCAGTTCTTC.

This chain joins TRBV7-2 and TRBJ2-5; TRBD2 agrees at 10 bases. The V and J ends lost 5 bases and 9 bases, in that order; junction bases with no gene match: 9. CDR1 SGHTA and CDR2 FQGNSA come from the germline V gene. The CDR3 is 14 amino acids. CDR3 bases: TGTGCCAGCAGCCCCTGGACTAGCGGAGGCTCCCAGTACTTC. Translating it yields CASSPWTSGGSQYF.

The chain is built from TRBV28 and TRBJ2-7, with 7 positions matching TRBD2. The germline V gene has CDR1 MDHEN and CDR2 SYDVKM. Losses at the gene ends were 7 bases for V and 6 bases for J; bases not matched to a gene: 9. This CDR3 comprises 13 residues. CDR3 in amino acids: CASNSGLVSEQYF. The CDR3 nucleotides are TGTGCCAGCAACTCCGGACTAGTATCCGAGCAGTACTTC.

V usage is TRBV4-1 and J usage is TRBJ1-1; TRBD1 aligns across 7 bases. This CDR3 region has 13 residues. Germline values: CDR1 MGHRA, CDR2 YSYEKL. V gave up 5 bases and J gave up 4 bases; unmatched junction bases: 4. The CDR3 spells CASSFRDSTEAFF. The CDR3, as DNA: TGCGCCAGCAGCTTCCGGGACAGCACTGAAGCTTTCTTT.

The V call is TRBV2, the J call TRBJ1-2; D gene unclear. The germline V gene has CDR1 SNHLY and CDR2 FYNNEI. This CDR3 is built from 15 residues. V shed 7 bases and J shed 1 base, with 16 bases lying between them. As DNA, the CDR3 is TGTGCCAGCAAGAAGGGCGTGGGAGATAACTATGGCTACACCTTC. Protein product: CASKKGVGDNYGYTF.

This chain connects TRBV30 to TRBJ1-2, with 7 bases identical to TRBD1. CDR3 length equals 13 residues. In germline, CDR1 is GTSNPN, CDR2 SVGIG (reference sequence). Germline trimming cut 1 base from V and 4 bases from J; bases unmatched to any gene: 3. CDR3 DNA: TGTGCCTGGAGTGACAGGGGTGGCTATGGCTACACCTTC. Encoded protein: CAWSDRGGYGYTF.